The T cell receptor beta chain under discussion was sequenced for a study of technical replicates of blood from a handful of donors. Per germline, CDR1 MGHRA and CDR2 YSYEKL. There are 17 residues in the CDR3. Trimming cost V 4 bases and J 1 base, with 16 bases left between them. The table came from immunoSEQ multiplex PCR; TCRdb's copy has only in-frame clones and leaves some out. The table has approximately 85,000 clones, 90% to 95% seen once. The chain uses TRBV4-1 and TRBJ1-4; no definite D call. Specimen: T cells isolated from PBMCs. This TCR was sampled from a human donor in good health. CDR3 region: CASSLIAGTRTNEKLFF. DNA for the CDR3: TGCGCCAGCAGCCTCATCGCGGGAACGAGAACTAATGAAAAACTGTTTTTT.